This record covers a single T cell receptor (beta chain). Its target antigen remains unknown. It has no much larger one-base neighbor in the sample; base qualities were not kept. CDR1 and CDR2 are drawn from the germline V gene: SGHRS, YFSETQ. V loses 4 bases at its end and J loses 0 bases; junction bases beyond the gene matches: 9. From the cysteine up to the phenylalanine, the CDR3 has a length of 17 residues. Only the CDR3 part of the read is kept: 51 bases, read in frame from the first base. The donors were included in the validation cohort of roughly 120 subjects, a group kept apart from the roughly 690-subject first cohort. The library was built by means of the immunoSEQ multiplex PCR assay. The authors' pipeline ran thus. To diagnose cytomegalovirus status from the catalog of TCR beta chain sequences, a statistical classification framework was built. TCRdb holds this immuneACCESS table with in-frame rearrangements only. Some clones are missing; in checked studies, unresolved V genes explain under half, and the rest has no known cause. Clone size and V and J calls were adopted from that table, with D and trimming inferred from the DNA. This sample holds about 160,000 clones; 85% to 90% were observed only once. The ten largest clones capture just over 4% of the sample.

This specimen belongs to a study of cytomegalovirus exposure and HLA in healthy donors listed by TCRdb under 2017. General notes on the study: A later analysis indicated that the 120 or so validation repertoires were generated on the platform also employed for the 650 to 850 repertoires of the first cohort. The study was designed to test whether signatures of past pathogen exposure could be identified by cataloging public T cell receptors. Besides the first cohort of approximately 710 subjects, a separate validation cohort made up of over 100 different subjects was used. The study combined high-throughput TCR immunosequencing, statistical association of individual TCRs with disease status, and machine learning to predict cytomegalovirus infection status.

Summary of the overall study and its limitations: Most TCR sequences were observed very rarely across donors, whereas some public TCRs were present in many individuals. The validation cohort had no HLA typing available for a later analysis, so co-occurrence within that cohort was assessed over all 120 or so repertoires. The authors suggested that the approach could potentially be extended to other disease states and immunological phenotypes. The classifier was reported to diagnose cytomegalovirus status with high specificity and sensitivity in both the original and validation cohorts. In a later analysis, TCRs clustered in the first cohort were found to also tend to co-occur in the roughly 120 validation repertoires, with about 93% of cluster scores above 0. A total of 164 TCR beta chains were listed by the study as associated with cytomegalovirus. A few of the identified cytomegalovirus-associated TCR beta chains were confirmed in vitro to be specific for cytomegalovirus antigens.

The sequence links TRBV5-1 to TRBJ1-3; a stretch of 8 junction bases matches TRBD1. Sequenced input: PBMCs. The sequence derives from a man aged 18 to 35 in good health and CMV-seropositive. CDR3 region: CASSTQGGSFSGNTIYF. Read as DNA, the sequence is TGCGCCAGCAGCACACAGGGGGGATCCTTCTCTGGAAACACCATATATTTT.